This T cell receptor (beta chain) originates from a study of molecular identifiers for immune sequencing clone quantification listed by TCRdb under 2018. With regard to the full study: For a replicate experiment, RNA from 20,000 or 100,000 naive CD8 T cells was divided into five aliquots, and four of the five aliquots were sequenced. The study was a methods study using CD8 T cells to benchmark molecular-identifier clustering-based TCR repertoire sequencing (MIDCIRS) and TCR RNA copy counting. The full study reports these points: The naive libraries included spiked-in Jurkat TCR RNA (around nine copies' worth), and this Jurkat TCR RNA is not part of the donor repertoire. Clones above 20 RNA copies held over 99% of molecules in CMV-specific effector cells but under 1% in naive cells. A single cell's worth of spiked-in Jurkat TCR RNA was reported detectable even among around 1 million naive CD8 T cells. Identical TCR molecules sharing a barcode could cause highly expanded clone sizes to be underestimated. When barcode sub-clustering was not used, chimeric consensus sequences inflated TCR diversity, with chimeras reaching as high as 47%. Modeling gave 3 to 3.5 recovered TCR RNA copies per cell versus 8 to 10 by digital PCR, implying around 33% capture efficiency.

Libraries of naive CD8 T cells were built from around 18,000 to 910,000 sorted cells, with 10%, 30% or 50% of the purified RNA used. On a BD FACSAria II, naive CD8 T cells were FACS-sorted as CD8+CD4-CCR7+CD45RA+ and collected into RLT Plus buffer. To test detection sensitivity, Jurkat RNA equivalent to more than 9 TCR copies was spiked into samples of about 18,000-1,000,000 naive CD8 T cells. Enrichment of CD8 T cells was done with RosetteSep CD8+ T Cell Enrichment Cocktail plus Ficoll-Paque, and ACK red cell lysis came afterward. Of note for this clonotype: What this receptor recognizes is not known. The sample holds no much larger clone one base away, and base qualities are not on file.

The germline V gene (reference sequence) provides CDR1 PRHDT and CDR2 FYEKMQ. The CDR3 holds 12 amino acids from the cysteine to the phenylalanine. Just CDR3 DNA is preserved here, 36 bases in frame from base 1. The junction carries 8 bases between V and J, which are trimmed by 5 bases and 6 bases respectively. The library came from PCR. Sequencing was performed on a NextSeq 500. Bulk TCR libraries were generated as previously described, with the TCR primers listed in Table S5 used. Purification of total RNA was performed with the Qiagen AllPrep DNA/RNA kit. Before any analysis, reads coming from multiple sequencing runs of the same library were combined into one pool. As for the authors' bioinformatics: Only reads with exact TCR constant sequence were kept, trimmed to 150 nt, and grouped by their 12-nt molecular barcodes. Reads inside each barcode group were sub-clustered using a 15% Levenshtein threshold, and a quality-weighted consensus sequence was constructed for each RNA molecule. Non-functional sequences were discarded, and so were lower-count sequences lying one edit away from another sequence. On the basis of fitting two negative binomial distributions, barcode sub-clusters with fewer than 20% of the maximum read count were discarded. TCRdb reprocessed the public reads (quality trimming at Q25 with fastp, clone calling with MiXCR) and kept in-frame beta chains. Rows with a matching CDR3 protein are joined into one entry that keeps the most common DNA and genes. These V and J calls are TCRdb output, not the study's own analysis. The sample profile shows hundreds of thousands of distinct CDR3 sequences; about 25% of them were found once. The ten largest clonotypes hold about 0.78% of the sample.

The clonotype comes from a human donor in good health. Some libraries in this study had Jurkat cell RNA spiked in. The sequence links TRBV13 to TRBJ2-1; the D region possibly corresponds to TRBD2 (6 bases align). Sequencing was done on a sample of naive CD8+ T cells from blood, with Jurkat cell RNA spiked in. According to the study, the label for this sample's cell subset or site signals: FACS-sorted CD8+CD4-CCR7+CD45RA+ naive T cells. The DNA is as follows: TGTGCCAGCAGCGCGACTAGCAATGAGCAGTTCTTC. Its translation reads: CASSATSNEQFF.